A few counts support the clone carrying this TCR beta chain. The data were obtained in a study of blood T cell repertoires in COVID-19. The overall study: COVID-19 samples collected from the United States, Italy and Spain covered acute and convalescent phases. PBMCs, B-cell-depleted T cells, or T cells were the source of the cDNA or gDNA that made up the material.

This CDR3 has 15 residues. V shed 4 bases and J 3 bases; nucleotides not matched to a gene: 2. The germline CDR1 and CDR2 sequences are SGHRS and YFSETQ. In the original processing: Reference gene primer amplification yielded estimated nucleated cell counts. Repertoires were generated with immunoSEQ multiplex PCR, while TCRdb's copy carries only in-frame clones and drops some. Clonal size and the V and J genes are those of that table, whereas D and trimming came from the DNA. The sample yields approximately 310,000 clones, 87% seen once. The sequenced sample was peripheral blood. The genes are TRBV5-1 and TRBJ2-3, with TRBD2 identical over 13 bases. This clonotype was sampled from a woman aged 50 to 60 who had recovered from COVID-19. The CDR3 sequence: CASSPTSGGTDTQYF. CDR3 DNA: TGCGCCAGCAGCCCGACTAGCGGGGGGACAGATACGCAGTATTTT.